Listed here are 18 T cell receptor beta chains from one sample, sequenced in a study of neurological immune-mediated disorders. Each CDR3 protein is one row after TCRdb ran MiXCR on the 5' RACE reads. The sample has fewer than 25,000 distinct CDR3 sequences, about 13% seen once. The sample comprised PBMCs. The origin of the receptors is a woman aged 60-75 years with HTLV-1-associated myelopathy (HAM/TSP).

This clonotype was detected ten times or more. J is TRBJ2-2 and V is TRBV5-1; possible D gene TRBD1, 6 bases. The V end lost 6 bases, the J end lost 2 bases, and 14 bases lay between the germline ends. The germline CDR1 and CDR2 sequences are SGHRS and YFSETQ. The CDR3 extends over 15 amino acids. CDR3 in amino acids: CASMYGTTNTGELFF. CDR3 DNA sequence: TGCGCCAGCATGTACGGGACAACAAACACCGGGGAGCTGTTTTTT.

This clonotype was found a few times. V usage is TRBV7-9 and J usage is TRBJ1-2, with 9 nucleotides matching TRBD1. In germline, CDR1 is SEHNR, CDR2 FQNEAQ (reference sequence). The CDR3 extends over 15 amino acids. Trimming cost V 5 bases and J 8 bases; bases outside gene matches: 12. This CDR3 reads CASSPRTGVMLGYTF. In DNA form, the CDR3 reads TGTGCCAGCAGCCCCCGGACAGGGGTTATGCTGGGCTACACCTTC.

This clonotype was observed at least ten times. The rearrangement uses TRBV7-9 and TRBJ2-3; no clear D. Germline CDR1 is SEHNR and CDR2 is FQNEAQ (reference sequence). The CDR3 is 11 residues long. V was trimmed by 6 bases and J by 6 bases, leaving 7 bases between them. Here the CDR3 DNA reads TGTGCCAGCAGTCCCCGTGATACGCAGTATTTT. Translated, it gives CASSPRDTQYF.

The chain joins TRBV7-9 to TRBJ1-1; D may be TRBD1 (5 bases). The V end lost 6 bases, the J end lost 1 base, and 15 bases lay between the germline ends. CDR1 and CDR2 from the germline V gene are SEHNR and FQNEAQ (reference sequence). The CDR3 has 15 residues. DNA of the CDR3: TGTGCCAGCAGTTCCCCGGGGCAGGGGAACACTGAAGCTTTCTTT. Its translation is CASSSPGQGNTEAFF. Based on the CDR3 plus reference TRBV7-9 and TRBJ1-1, the full variable domain is DTGVSQNPRHKITKRGQNVTFRCDPISEHNRLYWYRQTLGQGPEFLTYFQNEAQLEKSRLLSDRFSAERPKGSFSTLEIQRTEQGDSAMYLCASSSPGQGNTEAFFGQGTRLTVV.

V usage is TRBV6-2 or TRBV6-3 and J usage is TRBJ1-5, with 9 positions matching TRBD1. J lost 7 bases, V lost 5 bases, and 6 bases had no gene match. Germline CDR1 is MNHEY and CDR2 is SVGEGT. This CDR3 has 14 amino acids. In DNA, the CDR3 is TGTGCCAGCAGTCCCGGGACAGGGCTGCAGCCCCAGCATTTT. Translated: CASSPGTGLQPQHF.

This clonotype was recorded many times. The V gene is TRBV11-3, the J gene TRBJ1-4, with 8 bases identical to TRBD1. Trimming cost V 5 bases and J 7 bases; bases outside gene matches: 6. The germline gives CDR1 SGHNT, CDR2 YENEEA. This CDR3 region has 14 residues. The CDR3 bases are TGTGCCAGCAGCCCCGGGACAGGTCCTGAAAAACTGTTTTTT. It encodes CASSPGTGPEKLFF.

This clonotype has a count of ten or more. This chain connects TRBV5-1 to TRBJ1-3; 8 positions agree with TRBD1. V gave up 0 bases and J gave up 4 bases; unmatched junction bases: 0. CDR1 and CDR2 from the germline V gene are SGHRS and YFSETQ. The CDR3 has 14 residues. The CDR3, as DNA: TGCGCCAGCAGCTTGGGACAGGGGGGAAACACCATATATTTT. Its protein is CASSLGQGGNTIYF.

Many counts were recorded for this clonotype. The chain couples TRBV3-1 to TRBJ2-5; no firm D call. With 0 bases removed from V and 1 base from J, the gap between germline ends came to 9 bases. The CDR3 covers 15 residues. Germline CDR1 is LGHDT and CDR2 is YNNKEL (reference sequence). CDR3 sequence reads: CASSQDATRQETQYF. In DNA, the CDR3 is TGTGCCAGCAGCCAAGATGCGACCCGCCAAGAGACCCAGTACTTC.

This clonotype occurred many times. The chain combines TRBV5-1 with TRBJ2-7; 7 bases are shared with TRBD1. Germline loops: CDR1 SGHRS, CDR2 YFSETQ. This CDR3 is 16 amino acids long. The J segment lost 4 bases and the V segment lost 4 bases, leaving 14 bases of the junction unmatched. DNA for the CDR3: TGCGCCAGCAGCCCGGGGACAGCTCATGAACTTTACGAGCAGTACTTC. Translating gives CASSPGTAHELYEQYF. The complete variable domain, with remaining parts taken from reference TRBV5-1 and TRBJ2-7, reads KAGVTQTPRYLIKTRGQQVTLSCSPISGHRSVSWYQQTPGQGLQFLFEYFSETQRNKGNFPGRFSGRQFSNSRSEMNVSTLELGDSALYLCASSPGTAHELYEQYFGPGTRLTVT.

This clonotype occurred many times. The chain joins TRBV20-1 to TRBJ2-3, with a tentative D call TRBD1 (5 bases). The CDR3 runs to 13 residues. CDR1 is DFQATT, CDR2 SNEGSKA, per germline (reference sequence). Trimming took 3 bases from V and 2 from J, leaving 9 bases between them. The CDR3 DNA sequence: TGCAGTGCTAGCCAGGGTGTCACAGATACGCAGTATTTT. Encoded protein: CSASQGVTDTQYF.

This clonotype was seen more than once but under ten times. The rearrangement joins TRBV3-1 to TRBJ2-3; 8 bases align to TRBD2. CDR1 LGHDT and CDR2 YNNKEL come from the germline V gene (reference sequence). With V trimmed by 0 bases and J by 11 bases, 7 bases remained unmatched. This CDR3 is built from 14 residues. The CDR3 nucleotides are TGTGCCAGCAGCCAAGAAGGGGTGACTAGCGAGCAGTATTTT. Residues: CASSQEGVTSEQYF.

This clonotype is labeled as medium-sized. Its ends do not fully match the called genes, so a read error is possible. The genes are TRBV20-1 and TRBJ2-7, with TRBD1 as a possible D gene (6 bases). This CDR3 spans 14 amino acids. The germline V gene encodes CDR1 DFQATT and CDR2 SNEGSKA (reference sequence). CDR3 coding DNA: TGCAGTGCTAGCGGGACACTAAACCCCTACGAGGAGTACTTC. Translation: CSASGTLNPYEEYF.

This clonotype was counted ten times or more. The rearrangement links TRBV20-1 to TRBJ2-5; unclear D gene. Germline V gene lookup returns CDR1 DFQATT and CDR2 SNEGSKA (reference sequence). The CDR3 has 12 amino acids. The CDR3 DNA sequence: TGCAGCGTAAAGGAATGGGGAGAGACCCAGTACTTC. Amino acid sequence: CSVKEWGETQYF.

This clonotype occurred many times. The CDR3 loop reads CSARDWRGGSYEQFF. In DNA, the CDR3 is TGCAGTGCTAGAGACTGGCGGGGGGGCAGCTATGAGCAGTTCTTC. The gene calls are TRBV20-1 and TRBJ2-1; 9 nucleotides agree with TRBD2. From germline, CDR1 is DFQATT and CDR2 SNEGSKA (reference sequence). Trimming at V came to 0 bases and at J to 8 bases, leaving 8 bases not matched to a gene. The CDR3 has 15 amino acids.

This clonotype is medium-sized. The rearrangement uses TRBV5-1 and TRBJ2-2; 10 bases are shared with TRBD1. The V and J ends lost 3 bases and 6 bases, in that order; junction bases with no gene match: 5. From germline, CDR1 is SGHRS and CDR2 YFSETQ. The length of the CDR3 is 15 residues. This CDR3 is CASSCGDRGPGELFF. The CDR3 nucleotides are TGCGCCAGCAGCTGTGGGGACAGGGGACCCGGGGAGCTGTTTTTT.

The table lists this clonotype with many counts. In DNA, the CDR3 is TGTGCCAGCAGTTTTGGGGGGGGGGGAAATACGCAGTATTTT. It codes for CASSFGGGGNTQYF. V is TRBV27 and J is TRBJ2-3; the match to TRBD2 covers 7 bases. Losses at the gene ends were 3 bases for V and 7 bases for J; bases not matched to a gene: 7. Germline loops: CDR1 MNHEY, CDR2 SMNVEV (reference sequence). The CDR3 has 14 residues.

This clonotype was detected ten times or more. The chain links TRBV5-1 to TRBJ2-1; TRBD2 matches at 8 bases. The CDR3 has 16 residues. The J segment lost 4 bases and the V segment lost 0 bases, leaving 6 bases of the junction unmatched. Germline V gene lookup returns CDR1 SGHRS and CDR2 YFSETQ. The CDR3 nucleotides read TGCGCCAGCAGCTTGGATCCAGCGGGGGAATACAATGAGCAGTTCTTC. Amino acids: CASSLDPAGEYNEQFF.

This clonotype was seen ten or more times. DNA for the CDR3: TGTGCCAGCAGCTTAGGAATTACCGGGACAGGGGGGGAGGACTACACCTTC. Translation: CASSLGITGTGGEDYTF. The genes are TRBV7-2 and TRBJ1-2, with TRBD1 identical over 11 bases. Germline V gene sequence: CDR1 SGHTA, CDR2 FQGNSA. The CDR3 totals 17 residues. With V trimmed by 1 base and J by 10 bases, 14 bases remained unmatched.